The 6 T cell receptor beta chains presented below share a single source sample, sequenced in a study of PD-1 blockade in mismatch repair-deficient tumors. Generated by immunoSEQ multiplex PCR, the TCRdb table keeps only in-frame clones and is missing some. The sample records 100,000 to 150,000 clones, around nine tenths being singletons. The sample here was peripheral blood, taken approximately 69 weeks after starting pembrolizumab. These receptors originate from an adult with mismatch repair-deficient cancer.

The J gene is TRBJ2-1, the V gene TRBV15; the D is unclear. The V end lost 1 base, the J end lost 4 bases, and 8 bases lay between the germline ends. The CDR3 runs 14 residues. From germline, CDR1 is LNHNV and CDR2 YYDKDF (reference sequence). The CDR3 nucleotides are TGTGCCACCAGCAGAGTTTCCCTATACAATGAGCAGTTCTTC. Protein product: CATSRVSLYNEQFF.

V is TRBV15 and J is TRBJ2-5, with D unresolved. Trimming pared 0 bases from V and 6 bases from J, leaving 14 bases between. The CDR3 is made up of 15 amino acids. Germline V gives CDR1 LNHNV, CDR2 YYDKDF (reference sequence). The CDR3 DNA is TGTGCCACCAGCAGAGATCTTGGGCACCTCAAGACCCAGTACTTC. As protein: CATSRDLGHLKTQYF.

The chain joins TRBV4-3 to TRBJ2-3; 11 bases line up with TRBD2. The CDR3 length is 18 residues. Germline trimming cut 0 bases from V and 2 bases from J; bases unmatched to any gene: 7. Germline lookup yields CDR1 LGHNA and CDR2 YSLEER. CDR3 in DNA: TGCGCCAGCAGCCAAGATTCAGGGACTAGCGGTAACACAGATACGCAGTATTTT. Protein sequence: CASSQDSGTSGNTDTQYF.

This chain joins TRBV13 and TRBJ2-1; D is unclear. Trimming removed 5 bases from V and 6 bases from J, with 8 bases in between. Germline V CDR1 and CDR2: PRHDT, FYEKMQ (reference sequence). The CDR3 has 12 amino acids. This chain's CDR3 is CASSERINEQFF. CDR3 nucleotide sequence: TGTGCCAGCAGCGAGAGGATCAATGAGCAGTTCTTC.

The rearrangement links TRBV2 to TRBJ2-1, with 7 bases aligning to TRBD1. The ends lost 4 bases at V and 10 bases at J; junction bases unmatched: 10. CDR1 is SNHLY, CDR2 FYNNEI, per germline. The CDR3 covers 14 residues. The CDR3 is CASSAGQAVGEQFF. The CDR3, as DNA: TGTGCCAGCAGTGCAGGACAGGCGGTCGGGGAGCAGTTCTTC.

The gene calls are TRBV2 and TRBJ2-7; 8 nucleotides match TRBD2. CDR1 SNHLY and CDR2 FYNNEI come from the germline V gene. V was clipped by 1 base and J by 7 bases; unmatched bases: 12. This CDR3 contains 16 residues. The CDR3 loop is CASSEVGGAGEGEQYF. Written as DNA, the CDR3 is TGTGCCAGCAGTGAAGTGGGCGGAGCGGGAGAAGGAGAGCAGTACTTC. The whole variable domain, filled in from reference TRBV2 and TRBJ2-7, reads EPEVTQTPSHQVTQMGQEVILRCVPISNHLYFYWYRQILGQKVEFLVSFYNNEISEKSEIFDDQFSVERPDGSNFTLKIRSTKLEDSAMYFCASSEVGGAGEGEQYFGPGTRLTVT.